This is a list of T cell receptor beta chains from one sample in a study of blood T cell repertoires in COVID-19. Clones were sequenced by immunoSEQ multiplex PCR, and TCRdb holds only the in-frame ones, with some missing. The sample includes some 200,000 clones, around 80% of them seen just once. The sequencing sample was made of peripheral blood. The receptors originated from a woman aged 55-69 years who had recovered from COVID-19. Each CDR3 is given with its conserved first and last residue. A D gene is named only where the DNA matches it firmly. A clone size is listed for some rows: how often the clone was seen (once, few, many), or a class if it is expanded.

V gene: TRBV10-3; clone size: .; D gene: TRBD1; J gene: TRBJ1-2; CDR3 DNA: TGTGCCATCAGTGCAGGGGGCAGTGAATATGGCTACACCTTC; CDR3 protein: CAISAGGSEYGYTF
V gene: TRBV4-1; clone size: .; D gene: .; J gene: TRBJ2-1; CDR3 DNA: TGCGCCAGCAGCGGAACAGTGTACAGTGAGCAGTTCTTC; CDR3 protein: CASSGTVYSEQFF
V gene: TRBV6-5; clone size: .; D gene: TRBD2; J gene: TRBJ2-3; CDR3 DNA: TGTGCCAGCAGGTTAGCGGGTCAGGCAGATACGCAGTATTTT; CDR3 protein: CASRLAGQADTQYF
V gene: TRBV2; clone size: .; D gene: TRBD1; J gene: TRBJ1-2; CDR3 DNA: TGTGCCAGCAGTGAGGAAGCAGGGGGGGGCTACACCTTC; CDR3 protein: CASSEEAGGGYTF
V gene: TRBV7-6; clone size: .; D gene: TRBD2; J gene: TRBJ2-1; CDR3 DNA: TGTGCCAGCAGCCCGCGACTAGCGGGGCCCGATGAGCAGTTCTTC; CDR3 protein: CASSPRLAGPDEQFF
V gene: TRBV6-5; clone size: .; D gene: TRBD1; J gene: TRBJ2-1; CDR3 DNA: TGTGCCAGCAGTTACTCGCGGGACAGGGGCTCAAATGAGCAGTTCTTC; CDR3 protein: CASSYSRDRGSNEQFF
V gene: TRBV20-1; clone size: .; D gene: .; J gene: TRBJ2-7; CDR3 DNA: TGCAGTGCTAGTGCAGGGCAAGCCTACGAGCAGTACTTC; CDR3 protein: CSASAGQAYEQYF
V gene: TRBV6-2/TRBV6-3; clone size: .; D gene: .; J gene: TRBJ2-4; CDR3 DNA: TGTGCCAGCAGTTACGGAAAAAAGGGAGACATTCAGTACTTC; CDR3 protein: CASSYGKKGDIQYF
V gene: TRBV13; clone size: few; D gene: TRBD2; J gene: TRBJ2-5; CDR3 DNA: TGTGCCAGCAGCTTAACTCAGGGCGGGGGGCGAGAGACCCAGTACTTC; CDR3 protein: CASSLTQGGGRETQYF
V gene: TRBV7-9; clone size: .; D gene: TRBD1; J gene: TRBJ1-2; CDR3 DNA: TGTGCCAGCAGCGCCTTTTACAGGGGCCCTAACTATGGCTACACCTTC; CDR3 protein: CASSAFYRGPNYGYTF
V gene: TRBV18; clone size: .; D gene: TRBD1; J gene: TRBJ1-2; CDR3 DNA: TGTGCCAGCTCACCAACAGGGGACTATGGCTACACCTTC; CDR3 protein: CASSPTGDYGYTF
V gene: TRBV5-1; clone size: .; D gene: .; J gene: TRBJ2-5; CDR3 DNA: TGCGCCAGCAGCGGAGGGACAGCCCAAGAGACCCAGTACTTC; CDR3 protein: CASSGGTAQETQYF
V gene: TRBV6-5; clone size: .; D gene: TRBD2; J gene: TRBJ2-1; CDR3 DNA: TGTGCCAGCAGTCAGGGACTACCCACTATCTATGAGCAGTTCTTC; CDR3 protein: CASSQGLPTIYEQFF
V gene: TRBV2; clone size: .; D gene: TRBD1; J gene: TRBJ1-2; CDR3 DNA: TGTGCCAGCAGTGACCTACAGGGGCCTCATGGCTACACCTTC; CDR3 protein: CASSDLQGPHGYTF
V gene: TRBV18; clone size: .; D gene: .; J gene: TRBJ1-1; CDR3 DNA: TGTGCCAGCGGCGGGGGGTCGAACACTGAAGCTTTCTTT; CDR3 protein: CASGGGSNTEAFF
V gene: TRBV12-3/TRBV12-4; clone size: many; D gene: TRBD2; J gene: TRBJ2-7; CDR3 DNA: TGTGCCAGCAGGACTAGCGGGGGGGGAGAGCAGTACTTC; CDR3 protein: CASRTSGGGEQYF
V gene: TRBV11-2; clone size: .; D gene: TRBD1; J gene: TRBJ2-7; CDR3 DNA: TGTGCCAGCAGCGCTCCGGGACAGCTCTACGAGCAGTACTTC; CDR3 protein: CASSAPGQLYEQYF
V gene: TRBV7-2; clone size: .; D gene: .; J gene: TRBJ2-7; CDR3 DNA: TGTGCCAGCAGCTTATCGTATGGGGCGAGCTACGAGCAGTACTTC; CDR3 protein: CASSLSYGASYEQYF
V gene: TRBV2; clone size: .; D gene: .; J gene: TRBJ2-5; CDR3 DNA: TGTGCCAGCAGTGAAGCGAGGGAAGCGACCCAGTACTTC; CDR3 protein: CASSEAREATQYF
V gene: TRBV24-1; clone size: .; D gene: .; J gene: TRBJ2-5; CDR3 DNA: TGTGCCACCAGTGATGGGGGGACGGAGACCCAGTACTTC; CDR3 protein: CATSDGGTETQYF
V gene: TRBV19; clone size: .; D gene: TRBD1; J gene: TRBJ1-2; CDR3 DNA: TGTGCCAGTAGTATACAGGGGGCGACCTACTATGGCTACACCTTC; CDR3 protein: CASSIQGATYYGYTF
V gene: TRBV18; clone size: .; D gene: .; J gene: TRBJ1-3; CDR3 DNA: TGTGCCAGCTCACCATTGAGTACGCGAGTGGGAAACACCATATATTTT; CDR3 protein: CASSPLSTRVGNTIYF
V gene: TRBV5-1; clone size: .; D gene: TRBD1; J gene: TRBJ2-1; CDR3 DNA: TGCGCCAGCAGCTTGGGACAGGGGGTCTACAATGAGCAGTTCTTC; CDR3 protein: CASSLGQGVYNEQFF
V gene: TRBV21-1; clone size: .; D gene: .; J gene: TRBJ1-1; CDR3 DNA: TGTGCCAGCAGCAATCGGTGGAGGGGGCAGATCACTGAAGCTTTCTTT; CDR3 protein: CASSNRWRGQITEAFF
V gene: TRBV7-3; clone size: .; D gene: TRBD1; J gene: TRBJ2-1; CDR3 DNA: TGTGCCAGCAGCATACAGGGGCGAGGGAACAATGAGCAGTTCTTC; CDR3 protein: CASSIQGRGNNEQFF
V gene: TRBV5-6; clone size: many; D gene: .; J gene: TRBJ1-5; CDR3 DNA: TGTGCCAGCAGCTTGGGGCAGGTGGGTCAGCCCCAGCATTTT; CDR3 protein: CASSLGQVGQPQHF
V gene: TRBV6-2/TRBV6-3; clone size: .; D gene: .; J gene: TRBJ1-1; CDR3 DNA: TGTGCCAGCAGTTACTCTCAGCGCGGCACTGAAGCTTTCTTT; CDR3 protein: CASSYSQRGTEAFF
V gene: TRBV7-9; clone size: .; D gene: TRBD1; J gene: TRBJ1-2; CDR3 DNA: TGTGCCAGCAGCCCCCGGACAGGGCGGGGCGGCTACACCTTC; CDR3 protein: CASSPRTGRGGYTF
V gene: TRBV10-3; clone size: once; D gene: TRBD1; J gene: TRBJ2-7; CDR3 DNA: TGTGCCATCAGTGATGGGGGACAGGACGAGCAGTACTTC; CDR3 protein: CAISDGGQDEQYF
V gene: TRBV1; clone size: once; D gene: .; J gene: TRBJ2-3; CDR3 DNA: TGCACCAGCAGCCACCCCCACAGCATTCATACGCAGTATTTT; CDR3 protein: CTSSHPHSIHTQYF
V gene: TRBV6-5; clone size: .; D gene: .; J gene: TRBJ2-3; CDR3 DNA: .; CDR3 protein: CASSSSTSGGTDTQYF
V gene: TRBV3-1/TRBV3-2; clone size: .; D gene: TRBD2; J gene: TRBJ2-1; CDR3 DNA: TGTGCCAGCAGCCAAGTAAGCGGGGGGGCCAATGAGCAGTTCTTC; CDR3 protein: CASSQVSGGANEQFF
V gene: TRBV5-5; clone size: .; D gene: TRBD1; J gene: TRBJ2-7; CDR3 DNA: TGTGCCAGCAGCTCCGGGACAGGGCCCTACGAGCAGTACTTC; CDR3 protein: CASSSGTGPYEQYF
V gene: TRBV7-7; clone size: .; D gene: TRBD2; J gene: TRBJ2-5; CDR3 DNA: TGTGCTAGCAGCCCGACTAGCATCTCCGAGACCCAGTACTTC; CDR3 protein: CASSPTSISETQYF
V gene: TRBV10-3; clone size: .; D gene: .; J gene: TRBJ1-1; CDR3 DNA: TGTGCCATCAGTGAGTCGAACAGTCCGGTGGCCACTGAAGCTTTCTTT; CDR3 protein: CAISESNSPVATEAFF
V gene: TRBV6-1; clone size: few; D gene: TRBD1; J gene: TRBJ1-3; CDR3 DNA: TGTGCCAGCAGTGAAAGGCGATGGCAGGGGGCTGGAAACACCATATATTTT; CDR3 protein: CASSERRWQGAGNTIYF
V gene: TRBV10-3; clone size: .; D gene: TRBD1; J gene: TRBJ2-5; CDR3 DNA: TGTGCCGTACAAGCCGGGACAGGGGCCTTGGGGACCCAGTACTTC; CDR3 protein: CAVQAGTGALGTQYF
V gene: TRBV5-4; clone size: .; D gene: TRBD1; J gene: TRBJ2-3; CDR3 DNA: TGTGCCAGCAGCAACCGGGACAGGGGCACAGATACGCAGTATTTT; CDR3 protein: CASSNRDRGTDTQYF
V gene: TRBV12-3/TRBV12-4; clone size: .; D gene: .; J gene: TRBJ1-1; CDR3 DNA: TGTGCCAGCAGCTTTGGGACACTTGAAGCTTTCTTT; CDR3 protein: CASSFGTLEAFF
V gene: TRBV6-1; clone size: .; D gene: TRBD1; J gene: TRBJ1-5; CDR3 DNA: TGTGCCAGCAGTGATGACAGGGGGCTTAGCAATCAGCCCCAGCATTTT; CDR3 protein: CASSDDRGLSNQPQHF